These 27 T cell receptor beta chains were sequenced from one sample in a study of OX40 agonist ivuxolimab in advanced cancers. Sequencing was performed with immunoSEQ multiplex PCR; in TCRdb, only in-frame clones are kept and a portion is missing. The sample includes fewer than 40,000 clones, approximately 80% of them seen just once. The material was CD4+ or CD8+ T cells sorted from blood, obtained in a trial of the OX40 agonist ivuxolimab. These receptors were collected from an adult with an advanced solid tumor such as melanoma, head and neck, liver or kidney cancer.

This CDR3 reads CASGTRTSPYEQYF. Written as DNA, the CDR3 is TGTGCCAGCGGGACAAGGACAAGTCCCTACGAGCAGTACTTC. The V gene is TRBV7-2, the J gene TRBJ2-7; the D gene is possibly TRBD1 (6 bases). The CDR3 spans 14 residues. V lost 8 bases and J lost 2, with 16 bases in between. Germline CDR1 is SGHTA and CDR2 is FQGNSA.

The chain uses TRBV11-2 and TRBJ2-3, with D perhaps matching TRBD1 (5 bases). V lost 3 bases and J 1 base, leaving 8 bases between the germline ends. Germline-derived CDR1 and CDR2 are SGHAT and FQNNGV. The CDR3 is 14 amino acids. CDR3 bases: TGTGCCAGCAGCTTGGGGCTGCGCACAGATACGCAGTATTTT. It specifies CASSLGLRTDTQYF.

V and J are TRBV4-1 and TRBJ2-1; D is unresolved. The CDR3 has 16 residues. Trimming took off 0 bases at V and 0 bases at J, with 9 bases between the two ends. The germline CDR1 and CDR2 sequences are MGHRA and YSYEKL. CDR3 residues: CASSQDRRVSYNEQFF. The DNA of the CDR3 is TGCGCCAGCAGCCAAGATCGGCGAGTCTCCTACAATGAGCAGTTCTTC.

V usage is TRBV7-9 and J usage is TRBJ2-7, with TRBD1 matching 8 bases. With V trimmed by 0 bases and J by 2 bases, 3 bases remained unmatched. The CDR3 has 15 residues. Germline assignment: CDR1 SEHNR and CDR2 FQNEAQ (reference sequence). The CDR3 reads CASSLADRATYEQYF. The CDR3 nucleotides are TGTGCCAGCAGCTTAGCGGACAGGGCCACCTACGAGCAGTACTTC.

This clone was counted a single time. At one boundary the junction diverges from the germline segment, which might be a read error. V and J are TRBV6-6 and TRBJ2-2; no reliable D call. CDR1 is MNHNY and CDR2 is SVGAGI in the germline V gene (reference sequence). This CDR3 is built from 12 residues. CDR3 nucleotides: TGTGCCAGCTTTCGGAACCCCGGGGAGCTGTTTTTT. Its protein product is CASFRNPGELFF.

The chain couples TRBV9 to TRBJ2-1; 11 bases map to TRBD2. The germline V gene encodes CDR1 SGDLS and CDR2 YYNGEE. CDR3 length: 17 residues. The V segment lost 4 bases and the J segment 6 bases; nucleotides outside the gene matches: 12. CDR3 amino acids: CASSPRFGTSGANEQFF. In nucleotides, the CDR3 is TGTGCCAGCAGCCCTCGATTTGGGACTAGCGGAGCCAATGAGCAGTTCTTC.

V usage is TRBV28 and J usage is TRBJ2-5; 9 bases map to TRBD2. Germline V gene sequence: CDR1 MDHEN, CDR2 SYDVKM. Trimming at V came to 7 bases and at J to 5 bases, leaving 17 bases not matched to a gene. CDR3 length equals 17 residues. The CDR3 DNA reads as TGTGCCAGCAAGGGGTCGGCGGGAGGGGGAGGATCGGAGACCCAGTACTTC. Translating it yields CASKGSAGGGGSETQYF. Combining the CDR3 with reference TRBV28 and TRBJ2-5 gives the whole variable domain DVKVTQSSRYLVKRTGEKVFLECVQDMDHENMFWYRQDPGLGLRLIYFSYDVKMKEKGDIPEGYSVSREKKERFSLILESASTNQTSMYLCASKGSAGGGGSETQYFGPGTRLLVL.

The rearrangement uses TRBV4-3 and TRBJ2-5; TRBD1 matches at 10 bases. This CDR3 is built from 17 residues. The trim removed 2 bases at V and 5 bases at J, leaving 11 bases unmatched. Germline-derived CDR1 and CDR2 are LGHNA and YSLEER. Here the CDR3 reads CASSQNLPGQGKETQYF. The CDR3 nucleotides read TGCGCCAGCAGCCAAAATCTCCCGGGACAGGGGAAGGAGACCCAGTACTTC.

The chain has TRBV2 and TRBJ1-2; a possible D gene is TRBD1 (6 bases). Looked up from germline, CDR1 is SNHLY and CDR2 is FYNNEI. Trimming left V 2 bases short and J 8 bases short, with 15 bases between. The CDR3 spans 14 residues. In nucleotides, the CDR3 is TGTGCCAGCAGTGAACAGGCCCCCGGGGGCGGCTACACCTTC. Its protein product is CASSEQAPGGGYTF.

The V and J genes are TRBV7-8 and TRBJ2-4; 9 bases agree with TRBD1. V shed 1 base, J shed 7 bases, and the junction held 14 bases outside the gene matches. CDR1 and CDR2 from the germline V gene are SGHVS and FQNEAQ. There are 18 residues in the CDR3. Here the CDR3 reads CASSLGLGGTGYLNIQYF. The CDR3 region has the DNA TGTGCCAGCAGCTTAGGTTTAGGTGGGACAGGGTATTTGAACATTCAGTACTTC. Looking up the rest from reference TRBV7-8 and TRBJ2-4 gives the full variable domain: GAGVSQSPRYKVAKRGQDVALRCDPISGHVSLFWYQQALGQGPEFLTYFQNEAQLDKSGLPSDRFFAERPEGSVSTLKIQRTQQEDSAVYLCASSLGLGGTGYLNIQYFGAGTRLSVL.

The V gene is TRBV11-3, the J gene TRBJ2-1; TRBD1 matches at 7 bases. CDR1 and CDR2 (germline): SGHNT, YENEEA. The J segment lost 4 bases and the V segment lost 3 bases, leaving 0 bases of the junction unmatched. This CDR3 spans 13 amino acids. The CDR3 here is CASSLTGYNEQFF. The CDR3 bases are TGTGCCAGCAGCTTGACAGGGTACAATGAGCAGTTCTTC.

The CDR3 spells CASSPLSSAQGANTEAFF. CDR3 in DNA: TGTGCCAGCAGTCCCCTCTCCTCCGCACAGGGGGCGAACACTGAAGCTTTCTTT. The chain couples TRBV28 to TRBJ1-1, with 9 bases that match TRBD1. The V gene's germline CDR1 is MDHEN and CDR2 SYDVKM. CDR3 size: 18 residues. Trimming at V came to 5 bases and at J to 1 base, leaving 14 bases not matched to a gene.

V gene TRBV7-2 combines with J gene TRBJ2-1; D could derive from TRBD1 or TRBD2 (7 bases each). Trimming took 1 base from V and 6 from J, leaving 13 bases between them. Germline V CDR1 and CDR2: SGHTA, FQGNSA. The CDR3 totals 15 residues. CDR3 loop: CASSLVAGGVNEQFF. CDR3 in DNA: TGTGCCAGCAGCTTAGTTGCAGGGGGGGTCAATGAGCAGTTCTTC.

The J gene is TRBJ2-7, the V gene TRBV27; D not resolved. V lost 6 bases, J lost 0 bases, and 15 bases lay in between. Germline CDR1 reads MNHEY; CDR2 reads SMNVEV (reference sequence). This CDR3 is 15 amino acids long. CDR3 DNA: TGTGCCAGCAGCTCCTTAGGGTCTAGCTCCTACGAGCAGTACTTC. Amino acid sequence: CASSSLGSSSYEQYF.

The chain has TRBV11-2 and TRBJ2-1, with 10 bases that match TRBD2. The length of the CDR3 is 17 residues. Germline V lookup: CDR1 SGHAT, CDR2 FQNNGV. After removal of 5 bases from V and 3 bases from J, the junction contained 10 bases not matched to a gene. For the CDR3, the DNA is TGTGCCAGCAGCCGACGACTAGCGGGTACCCTCTACAATGAGCAGTTCTTC. Residues: CASSRRLAGTLYNEQFF. Variable domain in full (rest from reference TRBV11-2 and TRBJ2-1): EAGVAQSPRYKIIEKRQSVAFWCNPISGHATLYWYQQILGQGPKLLIQFQNNGVVDDSQLPKDRFSAERLKGVDSTLKIQPAKLEDSAVYLCASSRRLAGTLYNEQFFGPGTRLTVL.

In DNA, the CDR3 is TGTGCCAGCAGTTTACTCATGTCCAATCAGCCCCAGCATTTT. Translated: CASSLLMSNQPQHF. The V call is TRBV28, the J call TRBJ1-5; no reliable D call. Germline V gene data show CDR1 as MDHEN and CDR2 as SYDVKM. This CDR3 has 14 amino acids. Between the trimmed V and J ends, which lost 2 bases and 3 bases, there was a span of 8 bases.

The J gene is TRBJ1-4, the V gene TRBV2; no definite D call. Germline V gene sequence: CDR1 SNHLY, CDR2 FYNNEI. Trimming stripped 4 bases from V and 0 bases from J, with 9 bases between. CDR3 length equals 15 residues. Here the CDR3 reads CASSGSGATNEKLFF. In DNA, the CDR3 is TGTGCCAGCAGTGGCTCGGGTGCAACTAATGAAAAACTGTTTTTT.

The chain joins TRBV11-2 to TRBJ1-1; D not certain. CDR3 length: 13 residues. V gave up 1 base and J gave up 2 bases, with 5 bases separating them. Germline CDR1 and CDR2: SGHAT and FQNNGV. The CDR3 reads CASSLVRNTEAFF. The CDR3 DNA follows: TGTGCCAGCAGCTTAGTCAGAAACACTGAAGCTTTCTTT.

This chain links TRBV6-1 with TRBJ1-1; D is unresolved. Germline assignment: CDR1 MNHNS and CDR2 SASEGT. Trimming stripped 0 bases from V and 0 bases from J, with 14 bases between. The CDR3 has 17 amino acids. CDR3 loop: CASSEAAGVSMNTEAFF. The CDR3 DNA follows: TGTGCCAGCAGTGAAGCCGCAGGCGTATCCATGAACACTGAAGCTTTCTTT.

The CDR3 DNA is TGTGCCAGCTCCGGGGGGCTGGGAGAGCAGTACTTC. It encodes CASSGGLGEQYF. V and J are TRBV6-6 and TRBJ2-7; D perhaps matches TRBD2 (7 bases). Germline CDR1 and CDR2: MNHNY and SVGAGI (reference sequence). V was trimmed by 8 bases and J by 7 bases, leaving 15 bases between them. The CDR3 has 12 residues.

This clone came up a few times. The rearrangement links TRBV30 to TRBJ1-5, with D perhaps TRBD1 (6 bases). The CDR3 consists of 14 residues. Trimming cost V 1 base and J 7 bases, with 14 bases left between them. CDR1 and CDR2 from the germline V gene are GTSNPN and SVGIG (reference sequence). This CDR3 reads CAWSGTVDGQPQHF. CDR3 nucleotides: TGTGCCTGGAGTGGGACAGTGGACGGCCAGCCCCAGCATTTT.

The chain is built from TRBV4-1 and TRBJ2-1; TRBD2 matches 9 bases. Germline trimming cut 0 bases from V and 0 bases from J; bases unmatched to any gene: 6. Germline CDR1 reads MGHRA; CDR2 reads YSYEKL. The CDR3 length is 18 residues. Here the CDR3 reads CASSQDRGGRASYNEQFF. In nucleotides, the CDR3 is TGCGCCAGCAGCCAAGATAGGGGCGGGAGGGCCTCCTACAATGAGCAGTTCTTC.

The chain carries TRBV18 and TRBJ2-3; TRBD2 aligns across 8 bases. The V gene's germline CDR1 is KGHSH and CDR2 LQKENI. CDR3 length equals 14 residues. V lost 2 bases, J lost 6 bases, and 4 bases stayed unmatched. The CDR3, as DNA: TGTGCCAGCTCACCATCCAGCGGGAGTGATACGCAGTATTTT. Translated, it gives CASSPSSGSDTQYF. Using reference TRBV18 and TRBJ2-3 for the parts outside the CDR3, the full variable domain is NAGVMQNPRHLVRRRGQEARLRCSPMKGHSHVYWYRQLPEEGLKFMVYLQKENIIDESGMPKERFSAEFPKEGPSILRIQQVVRGDSAAYFCASSPSSGSDTQYFGPGTRLTVL.

The chain is built from TRBV11-2 and TRBJ1-5; 8 nucleotides line up with TRBD1. The CDR3 is 15 residues long. Germline-derived CDR1 and CDR2 are SGHAT and FQNNGV. J was trimmed by 8 bases and V by 3 bases; bases with no gene match: 9. The CDR3 DNA reads as TGTGCCAGCAGCTTCTCAGGGGGCGAACTCGAGCCCCAGCATTTT. Amino acids: CASSFSGGELEPQHF.

The rearrangement links TRBV6-1 to TRBJ1-1, with TRBD1 identical over 8 bases. CDR1 and CDR2 (germline): MNHNS, SASEGT. CDR3 size: 13 residues. The ends lost 6 bases at V and 5 bases at J; junction bases unmatched: 5. CDR3 region: CASRDRVLTEAFF. The CDR3 nucleotides are TGTGCCAGCAGGGACAGGGTTTTGACTGAAGCTTTCTTT.

V and J are TRBV12-5 and TRBJ1-1; D is uncertain. V was shortened by 3 bases and J by 7 bases, with 9 bases between the two germline ends. This CDR3 contains 12 residues. Looked up from germline, CDR1 is LGHNT and CDR2 is FRNRAP. Written as DNA, the CDR3 is TGTGCTAGTGGTTTTCCGGGGAGTGAAGCTTTCTTT. Protein: CASGFPGSEAFF. Together with reference TRBV12-5 and TRBJ1-1, the CDR3 gives the full variable domain: DARVTQTPRHKVTEMGQEVTMRCQPILGHNTVFWYRQTMMQGLELLAYFRNRAPLDDSGMPKDRFSAEMPDATLATLKIQPSEPRDSAVYFCASGFPGSEAFFGQGTRLTVV.

A few counts support this clone. V usage is TRBV6-5 and J usage is TRBJ2-3, with 11 positions matching TRBD2. The CDR3 runs 15 residues. The J segment lost 5 bases and the V segment lost 10 bases, leaving 11 bases of the junction unmatched. Germline CDR1 is MNHEY and CDR2 is SVGAGI. CDR3 in amino acids: CATTLAGASGDTQYF. In DNA form, the CDR3 reads TGTGCCACCACACTAGCGGGGGCTTCCGGAGATACGCAGTATTTT.